These 2 T cell receptor beta chains came from one sample sequenced in a study of regulatory T cells in long-lasting Graves disease. Arm-PCR of CDR3 regions and iRepertoire HTBI primers were used to build TCR beta libraries. MiXCR, applied by TCRdb to the multiplex PCR reads, yields one record per CDR3 protein. There are some 320,000 distinct CDR3 sequences in the sample; about 20% occur only once, and less than 40% lies in the top ten. The sample's time point: newly diagnosed GD, antithyroid drugs for less than 3 months. The TCR library was prepared using RNA isolated from PBMCs. This sample comprised peripheral blood mononuclear cells (PBMCs), obtained at new diagnosis, from a patient treated with antithyroid drugs. The receptors come from a female donor with Graves disease.

V usage is TRBV6-1 and J usage is TRBJ1-6, with 7 bases lining up with TRBD1. Germline assignment: CDR1 MNHNS and CDR2 SASEGT. CDR3 length equals 14 residues. V lost 6 bases to trimming and J lost 4 bases; unmatched junction nucleotides: 3. The CDR3 reads CASSLGQYNSPLHF. The CDR3 DNA reads TGTGCCAGCAGCCTGGGACAGTATAATTCACCCCTCCACTTT.

This clonotype came up a few times. This chain links TRBV11-2 with TRBJ2-3; D is unresolved. The germline V gene has CDR1 SGHAT and CDR2 FQNNGV. V was pared by 5 bases and J by 11 bases, with 14 bases between. The CDR3 totals 12 residues. The CDR3 sequence: CASSAFPTEQYF. The CDR3 bases are TGTGCCAGCAGCGCCTTCCCCACTGAGCAGTATTTT.